This T cell receptor (beta chain) originates from a study of blood T cells in healthy people across ages. A second PCR of roughly 7 to 11 cycles used a sample-barcoded 5' primer and a J-beta primer mix. Every single cDNA molecule received a tag from a template-switch adaptor with 12 random nucleotides. TCRdb re-derived calls from the 5' RACE reads in MiXCR, one entry per CDR3 protein. This table holds 1.5 million to 2 million distinct CDR3 sequences, about 28% found once. Donation came from healthy Caucasian individuals in Russia who were aged about 6 to 95. Each donor had 8 to 10 milliliters of peripheral blood drawn. Specimen: blood. This sequence was found in a woman in her twenties or thirties in good health.

Here the CDR3 reads CAWSVYRDWGTEAFF. CDR3 nucleotides: TGTGCCTGGAGTGTATACCGGGACTGGGGCACTGAAGCTTTCTTT. The chain recombines TRBV30 with TRBJ1-1; D is possibly TRBD1 (5 bases). CDR1 GTSNPN and CDR2 SVGIG come from the germline V gene (reference sequence). The V gene lost 0 bases and the J gene lost 4 bases, with 15 bases spanning the gap. The CDR3 has 15 amino acids.